This entry lists 14 T cell receptor beta chains sequenced from one sample in a study of T cells in Graves' hyperthyroidism and ophthalmopathy (dated by TCRdb to between 2018 and 2021). Preparation of the library involved multiplex PCR. The run used an Illumina HiSeq 2000. The TCR beta CDR3 regions were amplified from the RNA transcripts. For the first round of RT-PCR on the TCR CDR3, the HTBI primer set was used together with the Qiagen OneStep RT-PCR kit. TCRdb ran its own pipeline on the public reads, namely fastp trimming at Q25 and MiXCR clone calling, and kept in-frame beta chains. Entries are consolidated by CDR3 protein sequence, retaining the most common genes and DNA. This sample gives around 340,000 distinct CDR3 sequences in total; about 21% of them show up just once. The ten top clones hold over 40% of the sample. Specimen: blood. These TCRs come from a woman between 45 and 65 years old with Graves' hyperthyroidism.

This clonotype was detected ten times or more. Since a much larger clone is just one base distant, this may be a read error. V and J are TRBV20-1 and TRBJ2-2; D may be TRBD2 (6 bases). The CDR3 consists of 14 residues. The V end was cut by 4 bases, the J end by 1 base, with 10 bases between. Germline V gives CDR1 DFQATT, CDR2 SNEGSKA (reference sequence). The CDR3 here is CSAMLARNTGELFF. The CDR3 DNA follows: TGCAGTGCTATGCTAGCGAGGAACACCGGGGAGCTGTTTTTT.

A word on this clonotype: This sequence may be a read error, since a much larger clone differs from it by one base. The V and J genes are TRBV27 and TRBJ1-5; no firm D call. Deletions cut 2 bases from V and 0 bases from J, with 14 bases between. This CDR3 comprises 17 residues. CDR1 and CDR2 from the germline V gene are MNHEY and SMNVEV (reference sequence). In nucleotides, the CDR3 is TGTGCCAGCAGTTTACAAGAGGGTCCTAATAGCAATCAGCCCCAGCATTTT. It is translated as CASSLQEGPNSNQPQHF.

This clonotype was seen repeatedly, ten times or more. The chain carries TRBV2 and TRBJ2-2; 8 nucleotides line up with TRBD2. Per germline, CDR1 SNHLY and CDR2 FYNNEI. This CDR3 region has 16 residues. The V and J ends lost 6 bases and 1 base, in that order; junction bases with no gene match: 7. CDR3 in DNA: TGTGCCAGCAGAGGTTCGGGGGGGGTGAACACCGGGGAGCTGTTTTTT. Translation gives CASRGSGGVNTGELFF.

About this clonotype itself: A read error may be the cause here, since a much bigger clone is one base away. This rearrangement joins TRBV28 to TRBJ2-2; TRBD2 is a possible D gene (5 bases). The CDR3 has 15 residues. Germline V gene sequence: CDR1 MDHEN, CDR2 SYDVKM. The CDR3 coding sequence is TGTGCCAGCACCTCCCTCCGTAGCAACACCGGGAAGCTGTTTTTT. This encodes CASTSLRSNTGKLFF.

The chain is built from TRBV3-1 and TRBJ2-7; D unclear. Trimming shortened V by 4 bases and J by 5 bases, and 9 bases separated the two germline ends. Germline V gene data show CDR1 as LGHDT and CDR2 as YNNKEL (reference sequence). The CDR3 has 12 amino acids. CDR3 DNA: TGTGCCAGCAGCCGTATAAACCACGAGCAGTACTTC. Protein sequence: CASSRINHEQYF.

This clonotype was observed many times. CDR3 sequence: CASKTPYSSYEQYF. The DNA of the CDR3 is TGTGCCAGCAAGACACCTTACAGCTCCTACGAGCAGTACTTC. The chain carries TRBV6-1 and TRBJ2-7, with D unclear. Trimming left V 7 bases short and J 0 bases short, with 13 bases between. The germline V gene encodes CDR1 MNHNS and CDR2 SASEGT. This CDR3 is 14 amino acids long.

The rearrangement uses TRBV6-2 or TRBV6-3 and TRBJ2-7, with 8 bases fitting TRBD1. V shed 5 bases, J shed 3 bases, and the junction held 12 bases outside the gene matches. There are 16 residues in the CDR3. Germline V gives CDR1 MNHEY, CDR2 SVGEGT. Here the CDR3 DNA reads TGTGCCAGCAGTGGAGTGGTGCAGGGGGCTAACTACGAGCAGTACTTC. Its translation is CASSGVVQGANYEQYF.

The rearrangement links TRBV7-2 to TRBJ1-2; 7 nucleotides line up with TRBD1. CDR3 length: 15 residues. The germline V gene has CDR1 SGHTA and CDR2 FQGNSA. V shed 6 bases and J 4 bases; nucleotides not matched to a gene: 11. For the CDR3, the DNA is TGTGCCAGCAGAAACGTACAGGGGCCGTCCTATGGCTACACCTTC. It translates to CASRNVQGPSYGYTF.

This clonotype was counted many times. The chain uses TRBV27 and TRBJ2-7; D may match TRBD1 or TRBD2 (7 bases each). The CDR3 is 15 residues long. V shed 0 bases and J shed 7 bases, with 16 bases lying between them. Per germline, CDR1 MNHEY and CDR2 SMNVEV (reference sequence). In nucleotides, the CDR3 is TGTGCCAGCAGTTTATCGCGACTAGCAGGGGGGGAGCAGTACTTC. Protein sequence: CASSLSRLAGGEQYF.

This clonotype was found many times. This chain uses TRBV20-1 with TRBJ1-5; 7 bases are a match to TRBD1. Germline CDR1 and CDR2: DFQATT and SNEGSKA (reference sequence). The CDR3 runs to 15 residues. V lost 2 bases to trimming and J lost 0 bases; unmatched junction nucleotides: 4. The CDR3 DNA sequence: TGCAGTGCTAGAACCGGGACAGTTAGCAATCAGCCCCAGCATTTT. The encoded protein is CSARTGTVSNQPQHF.

CDR3 amino acids: CASSLDAFRDYEQYF. CDR3 DNA: TGTGCCAGCAGCTTGGACGCCTTCAGGGACTACGAGCAGTACTTC. The chain carries TRBV5-4 and TRBJ2-7; a weak D match, TRBD1 (5 bases). The CDR3 has 15 residues. V shed 0 bases and J shed 3 bases, with 13 bases lying between them. Germline-derived CDR1 and CDR2 are SGHNT and YYREEE (reference sequence).

Remarks on this clonotype: A much larger clone lies one base from this, so it may be a read error. The DNA for the CDR3 is TGTGCCAGCAGCTTAGACGGGAACTCCTACAATGAGCAGTTCTTC. It encodes CASSLDGNSYNEQFF. J is TRBJ2-1 and V is TRBV7-9; tentatively, D is TRBD2 (5 bases). Trimming removed 1 base at V and 0 bases at J, with 7 bases between. CDR1 SEHNR and CDR2 FQNEAQ come from the germline V gene (reference sequence). There are 15 residues in the CDR3.

The chain is built from TRBV29-1 and TRBJ2-5; TRBD1 matches at 9 bases. The V segment lost 5 bases and the J segment 5 bases; nucleotides outside the gene matches: 6. Germline CDR1 is SQVTM and CDR2 is ANQGSEA. The CDR3 covers 13 residues. The chain's CDR3 is CSVTGTGQETQYF. CDR3 DNA sequence: TGCAGCGTTACCGGGACAGGGCAGGAGACCCAGTACTTC.

The V call is TRBV7-2, the J call TRBJ1-6, with D tentatively TRBD1 (6 bases). Trimming took off 3 bases at V and 7 bases at J, with 16 bases between the two ends. Germline V gene sequence: CDR1 SGHTA, CDR2 FQGNSA. This CDR3 has 16 residues. CDR3 sequence (DNA): TGTGCCAGCAGCTTCACGAGAAACACAGGGAATTCACCCCTCCACTTT. Residues: CASSFTRNTGNSPLHF.